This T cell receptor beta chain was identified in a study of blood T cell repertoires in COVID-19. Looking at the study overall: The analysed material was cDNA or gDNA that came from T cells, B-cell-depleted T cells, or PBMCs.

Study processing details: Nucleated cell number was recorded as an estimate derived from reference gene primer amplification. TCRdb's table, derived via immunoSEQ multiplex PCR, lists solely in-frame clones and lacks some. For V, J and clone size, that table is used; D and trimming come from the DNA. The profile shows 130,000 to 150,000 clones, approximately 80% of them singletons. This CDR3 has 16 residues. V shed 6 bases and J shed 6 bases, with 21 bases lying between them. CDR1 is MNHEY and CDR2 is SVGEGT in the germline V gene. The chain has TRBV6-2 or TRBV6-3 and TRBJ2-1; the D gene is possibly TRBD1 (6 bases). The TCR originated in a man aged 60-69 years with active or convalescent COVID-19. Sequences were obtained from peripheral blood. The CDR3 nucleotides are TGTGCCAGCAGACCTCCCTCTTGGGGGCCCGTCAATGAGCAGTTCTTC. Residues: CASRPPSWGPVNEQFF.